The next 4 T cell receptor beta chains were all read from a single sample in a study of OX40 agonist ivuxolimab in advanced cancers. The receptor library was made with the immunoSEQ multiplex PCR assay. As stored in TCRdb, this immuneACCESS dataset retains in-frame rearrangements with V and J assigned. A fraction of the clones does not appear; measured against another copy, unresolved V genes explain less than half of the discrepancy, and the remainder lacks a known reason. The sample records approximately 71,000 clones, nearly 85% of which are singletons. The biggest ten clones account for about a tenth of the sample. The input for sequencing was CD4+ or CD8+ T cells sorted from blood, taken in a trial of the OX40 agonist ivuxolimab. The receptors derive from an adult with an advanced solid tumor such as melanoma, head and neck, liver or kidney cancer.

The chain links TRBV4-1 to TRBJ2-2, with unresolved D. The CDR3 runs 14 residues. V was trimmed by 4 bases and J by 4 bases, leaving 10 bases between them. Germline-derived CDR1 and CDR2 are MGHRA and YSYEKL. The CDR3 is CASSLLLFTGELFF. CDR3 DNA sequence: TGCGCCAGCAGCCTCCTCCTCTTCACCGGGGAGCTGTTTTTT.

CDR3 amino acids: CASSLGAGKNTGELFF. The CDR3 DNA sequence: TGTGCCAGCAGTTTGGGGGCAGGGAAGAACACCGGGGAGCTGTTTTTT. The V call is TRBV27, the J call TRBJ2-2; D might be TRBD1 (6 bases). Trimming left V 3 bases short and J 1 base short, with 12 bases between. The CDR3 runs 16 residues. The germline gives CDR1 MNHEY, CDR2 SMNVEV (reference sequence).

This rearrangement joins TRBV1 to TRBJ2-1. TRBV1 is shown as a pseudogene. This CDR3 is built from 17 residues. CDR3 DNA: TGCACCAGCAGCCAAGTCTATCACCCGGGCTCCGACAATGAGCAGTTCTTC. Its translation is CTSSQVYHPGSDNEQFF.

On this clone itself: The CDR3 carries no conserved terminal phenylalanine or tryptophan, so it likely arises from a read error. The DNA is left out, because the CDR3 cannot be placed on it with certainty; the CDR3 is given as TCRdb lists it. The rearrangement joins TRBV20-1 to TRBJ1-1. The CDR3 is made up of 9 amino acids, end residues included. Germline assignment: CDR1 DFQATT and CDR2 SNEGSKA (reference sequence). This CDR3 reads CSARDRETV.